A selection of T cell receptor beta chains follows, all from one sample in a study of blood T cell repertoires in COVID-19. Produced via immunoSEQ multiplex PCR; TCRdb's table is partial and in-frame only. The top ten clones hold roughly 2% of a sample with approximately 170,000 clones, more than 80% of them seen once. Sequences were obtained from peripheral blood. The receptors here all came from an older woman with COVID-19, enrolled during active disease. Each CDR3 is given without its conserved first and last residue. The order of the fields is J gene, D gene, V gene, clone size, CDR3 protein. D genes are given only for firm matches. Clone size is not always given. Where it is, it says once, few, many or a class for expanded clones.

>TRBJ1-2|-|TRBV6-5|-
ASSYSIGRVGYT
>TRBJ2-1|-|TRBV5-4|-
ASSLETSNEQF
>TRBJ2-3|TRBD2|TRBV6-4|-
ASSPSGGPTDTQY
>TRBJ1-4|-|TRBV7-7|-
ASSSRVDEKLF
>TRBJ1-1|-|TRBV7-3|-
ASSLYMNTEAF
>TRBJ1-2|TRBD1|TRBV5-1|-
ASSRLGRGTGIDDYGYT
>TRBJ2-3|TRBD2|TRBV27|-
ASTSRLAGGRAISTDTQY
>TRBJ2-3|TRBD1|TRBV9|-
ASSVSGRGHTDTQY
>TRBJ1-5|-|TRBV21-1|-
ASTHFPGRRGNQPQH
>TRBJ2-3|-|TRBV7-2|-
ASSFSEYLTDTQY
>TRBJ2-7|TRBD1|TRBV7-9|-
ASSFSGQGGYEQY
>TRBJ1-6|-|TRBV30|-
ARGQAWDSPLH
>TRBJ1-1|-|TRBV29-1|once
SVEDAGYRAF
>TRBJ2-2|TRBD2|TRBV7-2|once
ASSLGRGSGGSTGELF
>TRBJ2-2|-|TRBV7-8|-
ASNRAWPTNTGELF
>TRBJ1-5|-|TRBV11-2|-
ASSLDGYQDQPQH
>TRBJ1-4|-|TRBV6-5|once
ASSYLRSGGEKLF
>TRBJ1-1|-|TRBV4-2|-
ASRYMGGVTEAF
>TRBJ2-7|-|TRBV4-2|-
ASSQAQAYEQY
>TRBJ1-3|-|TRBV10-1|-
ASSEEGVGNTIY
>TRBJ1-2|TRBD1|TRBV19|few
ASSDYGTGAIYGYT
>TRBJ2-1|TRBD2|TRBV10-1|-
ASSESRTSGGNEQF
>TRBJ1-3|TRBD1|TRBV7-9|-
ASPGQGLSGNTIY
>TRBJ1-1|TRBD1|TRBV6-5|-
ASRVHRGLNTEAF
>TRBJ2-5|TRBD2|TRBV5-1|-
ASSHPGGETQY
>TRBJ1-2|TRBD1|TRBV7-9|-
ASSAQGSYYGYT
>TRBJ2-7|TRBD1|TRBV6-2/TRBV6-3|-
ASSYSMTGPPSEQY
>TRBJ2-4|TRBD1|TRBV5-4|-
ASSLRGDRGNIQY
>TRBJ2-5|TRBD1|TRBV9|once
ASSYGGTGGEGETQY
>TRBJ1-6|TRBD1|TRBV7-2|-
ASSPPGDRFSSYNSPLH
>TRBJ1-1|-|TRBV7-9|few
ASSFGGLRRTEAF
>TRBJ1-2|-|TRBV5-4|-
ASTDRGGRSNYGYT
>TRBJ1-1|-|TRBV9|-
ASSTSGEQNTEAF
>TRBJ2-7|TRBD2|TRBV2|-
ASSERRRGAYEQY
>TRBJ1-4|-|TRBV5-4|-
ASSLDPSKGVSEKLF
>TRBJ1-2|-|TRBV4-1|-
ASSQGGRSNYGYT
>TRBJ2-3|-|TRBV5-1|-
ASSLGLTADTQY
>TRBJ2-1|TRBD2|TRBV3-1/TRBV3-2|-
ASSLTSGGWDEQF
>TRBJ2-1|-|TRBV2|-
ASSGPGGADNEQF
>TRBJ1-2|-|TRBV5-5|-
ASILSHIWENYGYT
>TRBJ1-1|-|TRBV5-3|-
ARSFRNTEAF
>TRBJ2-3|-|TRBV12-3/TRBV12-4|-
ASRLRDTQY
>TRBJ2-1|-|TRBV5-4|-
ASSLVLNNEQF
>TRBJ2-3|TRBD2|TRBV7-2|-
ASSLGTSGSDTQY
>TRBJ1-1|TRBD1|TRBV7-2|once
ASSPISTGGSTEAF
>TRBJ1-3|-|TRBV25-1|-
ASSQLGLSGNTIY
>TRBJ1-2|-|TRBV7-8|-
ASSSSGLNYGYT